This T cell receptor (beta chain) was sequenced during a study of blood T cell repertoires in COVID-19 (dated by TCRdb to the early 2020s). About the full investigation: Samples from collaborators originated in the United States, Italy and Spain and spanned both the acute and convalescent phases of COVID-19. The prospective study material was composed of cDNA or gDNA derived from T cells, B-cell-depleted T cells, or PBMCs. Subjects who had been exposed to COVID-19, were actively infected with it, or had recovered from it provided the deeply sampled blood TCRbeta repertoires that made up the dataset. A freely available public database, intended as a resource for researchers studying the immune response to SARS-CoV-2, is where the repertoires were released. Samples came from the ongoing ImmuneRACE study (first 160 participants) plus 1,254 subjects from 6 global collaborators. The sample metadata nearly always contained a de-identified subject ID, COVID-19 status, age in years and sex. Where available, HLA class I and class II types were taken from metadata supplied by the sample provider and were not determined by assay-based typing.

Collaborating institutions collected whole blood in K2EDTA tubes following their own protocols. For TCRbeta analysis, collaborators shipped samples in one of three forms: frozen whole blood, isolated PBMCs, or DNA extracted from either of those sample types. Results the study describes overall, beyond this receptor: Clinical and demographic metadata were provided uncurated, with the amount varying by source and participant.

The germline V gene provides CDR1 SGHNT and CDR2 YENEEA. A distance of 10 bases separates the germline ends of V and J, which lose 1 base and 1 base respectively. Counted from cysteine to phenylalanine, this CDR3 has 15 amino acids. The sequence is cut down to CDR3 DNA, 45 bases in frame from base 1. This clone was seen just once. The target of this receptor is not known. Base-call qualities are not available, and no considerably larger clone is one nucleotide away. The immunoSEQ Assay, a bias-controlled multiplex PCR, was used to amplify TCRbeta CDR3 regions from genomic DNA. Per the authors' processing: The number of nucleated cells in each sample was estimated from the amplification of reference gene primers within the assay. To quantify the absolute abundance of each unique TCRbeta CDR3 rearrangement, sequence reads were collapsed and filtered. For each sample, productive Simpson clonality was calculated as the square root of Simpson's diversity index over productive rearrangements. As stored in TCRdb, this immuneACCESS dataset retains in-frame rearrangements with V and J assigned. A fraction of the clones does not appear; measured against another copy, unresolved V genes explain less than half of the discrepancy, and the remainder lacks a known reason. From that table come the V and J calls and clone size; the DNA was used to work out D and trimming. This sample gives roughly 70,000 clones in total; about 79% of them show up just once. Roughly 4.5% of the sample goes to the ten largest clones.

This receptor was taken from a woman between 55 and 75 years old with acute or convalescent COVID-19. The sample taken for sequencing was peripheral blood. The rearrangement joined TRBV11-3 to TRBJ1-1, with an unclear D gene assignment. The CDR3 is CASSLGPQENTEAFF. The DNA sequence reads TGTGCCAGCAGCTTAGGCCCCCAGGAGAACACTGAAGCTTTCTTT.